The T cell receptor beta chain under discussion was sequenced for a study of blood T cell repertoires in COVID-19. Study-wide background: Donors in the United States, Italy and Spain gave samples during acute or convalescent COVID-19. T cells, B-cell-depleted T cells, or PBMCs provided the cDNA or gDNA that served as material.

This clone was detected once. The protocol was immunoSEQ multiplex PCR, while the TCRdb copy is restricted to in-frame clones and leaves out a portion. The table shows 350,000 to 450,000 clones, with around nine tenths occurring only once. This CDR3 region has 17 residues. Trimming took 5 bases from V and 1 from J; bases not matched to a gene: 10. Germline V gives CDR1 SGHVS, CDR2 FNYEAQ. The receptor was derived from a human donor in a cohort sampled during active COVID-19. Sample: peripheral blood. This chain uses TRBV7-6 with TRBJ2-1; 8 nucleotides align to TRBD2. In DNA, the CDR3 is TGTGCCAGCAGCCCGCCCGGGACTAGGTTGTCCTACAATGAGCAGTTCTTC. This encodes CASSPPGTRLSYNEQFF. Supplemented by reference TRBV7-6 and TRBJ2-1, the full variable domain reads GAGVSQSPRYKVTKRGQDVALRCDPISGHVSLYWYRQALGQGPEFLTYFNYEAQQDKSGLPNDRFSAERPEGSISTLTIQRTEQRDSAMYRCASSPPGTRLSYNEQFFGPGTRLTVL.